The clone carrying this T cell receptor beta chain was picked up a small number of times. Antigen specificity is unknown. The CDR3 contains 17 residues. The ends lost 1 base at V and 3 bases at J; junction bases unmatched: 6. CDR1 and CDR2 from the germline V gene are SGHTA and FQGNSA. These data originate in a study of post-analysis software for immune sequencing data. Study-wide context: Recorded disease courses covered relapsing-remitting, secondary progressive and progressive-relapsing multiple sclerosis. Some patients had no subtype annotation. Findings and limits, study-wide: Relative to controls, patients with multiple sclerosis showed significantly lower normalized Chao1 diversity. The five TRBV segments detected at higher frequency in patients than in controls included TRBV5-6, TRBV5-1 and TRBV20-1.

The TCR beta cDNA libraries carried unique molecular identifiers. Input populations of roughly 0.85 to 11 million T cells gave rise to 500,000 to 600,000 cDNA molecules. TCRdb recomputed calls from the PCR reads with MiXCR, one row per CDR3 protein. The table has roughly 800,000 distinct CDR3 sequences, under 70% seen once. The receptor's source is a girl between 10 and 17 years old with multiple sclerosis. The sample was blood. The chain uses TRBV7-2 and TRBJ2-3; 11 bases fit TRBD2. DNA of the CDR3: TGTGCCAGCAGCTTAGTTAGCGGGGGGGCCCCGACAGATACGCAGTATTTT. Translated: CASSLVSGGAPTDTQYF.